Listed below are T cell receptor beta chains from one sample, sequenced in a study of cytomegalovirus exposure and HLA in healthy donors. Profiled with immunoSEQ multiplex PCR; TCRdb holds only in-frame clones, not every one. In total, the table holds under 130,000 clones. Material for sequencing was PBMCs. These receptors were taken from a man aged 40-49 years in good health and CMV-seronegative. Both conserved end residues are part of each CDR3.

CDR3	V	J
CASSPIAGGGTDTQYF	TRBV27	TRBJ2-3
CSVENLGAQETQYF	TRBV29-1	TRBJ2-5
CAWDYNEKLFF	TRBV30	TRBJ1-4
CASSITETDFYGYTF	TRBV19	TRBJ1-2
CASRHSGTPRYGYTF	TRBV11-2	TRBJ1-2
CASSFGLAVVEQFF	TRBV6-5	TRBJ2-1
CASTSSGQVGGYTF	TRBV6-6	TRBJ1-2
CASSSGLAGSTSYEQYF	TRBV7-9	TRBJ2-7
CAWSRQGPSYGYTF	TRBV30	TRBJ1-2
CASSSGTGGGNTIYF	TRBV7-8	TRBJ1-3
CASREGYTGELFF	TRBV2	TRBJ2-2
CASSPPPGRYQETQYF	TRBV18	TRBJ2-5
CASSLAGTGNQPQHF	TRBV7-9	TRBJ1-5
CASSVGRRGHNEQFF	TRBV9	TRBJ2-1
CASRSPGQGDYGYTF	TRBV11-2	TRBJ1-2
CASRVSGTDTQYF	TRBV28	TRBJ2-3
CASSPWNREETQYF	TRBV18	TRBJ2-5
CASSEGRAADTQYF	TRBV5-6	TRBJ2-3
CASSYSSHGGYTF	TRBV6-5	TRBJ1-2
CASSDAGTAGEKLFF	TRBV10-1	TRBJ1-4
CASSIPSETQYF	TRBV19	TRBJ2-5
CASSPRLSSTDTQYF	TRBV7-6	TRBJ2-3
CASSVGGTGELFF	TRBV9	TRBJ2-2
CASSEAPGDTEAFF	TRBV2	TRBJ1-1
CAISNRGLDPAYEQYF	TRBV10-3	TRBJ2-7
CASSQTYEQYF	TRBV2	TRBJ2-7
CSVEWETGDTQYF	TRBV29-1	TRBJ2-3
CASSRQTGMSGANVLTF	TRBV19	TRBJ2-6
CASSRTGVDEQYF	TRBV7-8	-
CASSLLGVYNEQFF	TRBV6-5	TRBJ2-1
CASSAQQGTTQNEQYF	TRBV18	TRBJ2-7
CASSYSRGADQPQHF	TRBV6-5	TRBJ1-5
CASSLARGTDTQYF	TRBV7-9	TRBJ2-3
CASSLGQGTDTQYF	TRBV7-9	TRBJ2-3
CASSVGDSTDTQYF	TRBV19	TRBJ2-3
CAISEQGSYEQYF	TRBV10-3	TRBJ2-7
CASSPSAGEQFF	TRBV4-3	TRBJ2-1
CAISTPGLQDHEQYF	TRBV10-3	TRBJ2-7
CAWISGGREKLFF	TRBV30	TRBJ1-4
CASSLARGNQPQHF	TRBV11-2	TRBJ1-5
CASSSGLAGETQYF	TRBV7-8	TRBJ2-5
CASSGERDQPQHF	TRBV2	TRBJ1-5
CASSSAGTANYGYTF	TRBV5-1	TRBJ1-2
CASSSPIQALANYGYTF	TRBV28	TRBJ1-2
CASSVGTLTDTQYF	TRBV9	TRBJ2-3
CASSEAYTDTQYF	TRBV6-1	TRBJ2-3
CSVEGGEGGSGNTIYF	TRBV29-1	TRBJ1-3
CASTSTGRQGPGSEQYF	TRBV28	TRBJ2-7
CASSFNLAASTDTQYF	TRBV11-2	TRBJ2-3
CASSLGAGGSYEQYF	TRBV27	TRBJ2-7
CASSSSRQGIIQYF	TRBV28	TRBJ2-5
CASSSGAGQPQHF	TRBV27	TRBJ1-5
CASSQEPLGGTGELFF	TRBV4-3	TRBJ2-2
CSAREWPEAFF	TRBV20-1	TRBJ1-1
CASSYQGQLSTDTQYF	TRBV6-5	TRBJ2-3
CASSDRDFSTEAFF	TRBV6-1	TRBJ1-1
CASSPRGRSTDTQYF	TRBV18	TRBJ2-3
CASSEYWGGQGGYNEQFF	TRBV25-1	TRBJ2-1
CASSRGGDTEAFF	TRBV11-3	TRBJ1-1
CASRSPRRANYGYTF	TRBV27	TRBJ1-2